The present TCR beta chain was sequenced within a study of T cell changes during pregnancy in multiple sclerosis. The germline V gene has CDR1 SGHDT and CDR2 YYEEEE. V was cut by 2 bases and J by 5 bases, with 16 bases left in between. CDR3 length: 16 residues. This table comes from immunoSEQ multiplex PCR, and its TCRdb copy is limited to in-frame clones, with some not included. The profile shows 60,000 to 75,000 clones, around 90% of them singletons. The chain recombines TRBV5-6 with TRBJ2-2, with D possibly matching TRBD2 (7 bases). Sequencing used peripheral blood, obtained in the second trimester of pregnancy. This clonotype originated in a female donor with multiple sclerosis, enrolled in a pregnancy study. The CDR3 nucleotides are TGTGCCAGCAGCTTCCCTACGGGGGGCCCTACCGGGGAGCTGTTTTTT. As protein: CASSFPTGGPTGELFF. The full variable domain, its missing parts supplied by reference TRBV5-6 and TRBJ2-2, is DAGVTQSPTHLIKTRGQQVTLRCSPKSGHDTVSWYQQALGQGPQFIFQYYEEEERQRGNFPDRFSGHQFPNYSSELNVNALLLGDSALYLCASSFPTGGPTGELFFGEGSRLTVL.